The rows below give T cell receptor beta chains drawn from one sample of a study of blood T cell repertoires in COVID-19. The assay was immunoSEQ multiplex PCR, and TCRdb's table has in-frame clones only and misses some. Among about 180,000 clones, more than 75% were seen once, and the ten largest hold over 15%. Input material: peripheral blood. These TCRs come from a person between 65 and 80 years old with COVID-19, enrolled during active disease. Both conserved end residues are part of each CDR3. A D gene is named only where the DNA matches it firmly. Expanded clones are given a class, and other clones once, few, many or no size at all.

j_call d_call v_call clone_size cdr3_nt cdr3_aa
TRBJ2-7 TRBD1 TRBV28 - TGTGCCAGCAGTTTCACCCGGGGAAAGACAGGGGTCAGCTACGAGCAGTACTTC CASSFTRGKTGVSYEQYF
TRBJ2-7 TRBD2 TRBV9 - TGTGCCAGCAGCCCTAGCGGGAGTCCCTTGAACGAGCAGTACTTC CASSPSGSPLNEQYF
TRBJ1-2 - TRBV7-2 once TGTGCCAGCAGCGTCGTGGGAGGGGATGGCTACACCTTC CASSVVGGDGYTF
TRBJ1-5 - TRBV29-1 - TGCAGCGTTGAAACCCACTCCGGTCAGCCCCAGCATTTT CSVETHSGQPQHF
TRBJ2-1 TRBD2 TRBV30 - TGTGCCTGGAGTATGATTTCTAGCGGGAGGAGAAATGAGCAGTTCTTC CAWSMISSGRRNEQFF
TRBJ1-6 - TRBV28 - TGTGCCAGCAGTGAGACCTCAGGGTCTTGGAATTCACCCCTCCACTTT CASSETSGSWNSPLHF
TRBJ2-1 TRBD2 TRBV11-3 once TGTGCCAGCAGCTTACCAGCGGGGGGGCCTTTTGAGCAGTTCTTC CASSLPAGGPFEQFF
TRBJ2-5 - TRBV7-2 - TGTGCCAGCAGCACGTACAGGGCAGAAGAGACCCAGTACTTC CASSTYRAEETQYF
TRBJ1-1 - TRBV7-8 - TGTGCCAGCAGCTTAGTAGACGGGGGAACTGAAGCTTTCTTT CASSLVDGGTEAFF
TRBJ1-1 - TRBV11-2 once TGTGCCAGCAGCTTGCTTGGGCAGGGGTCTTACACTGAAGCTTTCTTT CASSLLGQGSYTEAFF
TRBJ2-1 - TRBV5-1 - TGCGCCAGCAGCTTGATCTCCAGGCACAATGAGCAGTTCTTC CASSLISRHNEQFF
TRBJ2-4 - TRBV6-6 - TGTGCCAGCAGTTACCAGGGGACAAGCAAAAACATTCAGTACTTC CASSYQGTSKNIQYF
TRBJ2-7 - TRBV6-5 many TGTGCCAGCAACAGCTACGAGCAGTACTTC CASNSYEQYF
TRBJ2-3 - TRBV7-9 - TGTGCCAGCAGCCGCCCGACTAGACCCACTAGCACAGATACGCAGTATTTT CASSRPTRPTSTDTQYF
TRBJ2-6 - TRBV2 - TGTGCCAGCAGTGAGGGGAACAGGGCCCTCTCTGTTGGGGCCAACGTCCTGACTTTC CASSEGNRALSVGANVLTF
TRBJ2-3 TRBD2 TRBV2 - TGTGCCAGCACCGCGGGAGGGGGCACAGATACGCAGTATTTT CASTAGGGTDTQYF
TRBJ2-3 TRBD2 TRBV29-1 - TGCAGCGTGCGACTAGCGGGAGGAACAGATACGCAGTATTTT CSVRLAGGTDTQYF
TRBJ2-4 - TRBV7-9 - TGTGCCAGCAGCTTAGCCCTCCCTAGGCCGGTTCAGTACTTC CASSLALPRPVQYF